This T cell receptor (beta chain) was captured by sequencing in a study of T cell responses to AZD1222 COVID-19 vaccine. With V trimmed by 10 bases and J by 0 bases, 11 bases remained unmatched. CDR1 and CDR2 from the germline V gene are MNHNY and SVGAGI (reference sequence). The CDR3 has 15 amino acids. The method was immunoSEQ multiplex PCR; TCRdb's version includes in-frame clones alone and lacks a portion of them. The table includes 170,000 or so clones, just under 95% detected once. The receptor was isolated from an adult who received the MenACWY meningococcal vaccine as a control. The rearrangement joins TRBV6-6 to TRBJ1-1; TRBD1 matches 7 bases. Sequenced here: peripheral blood, sampled 28 days after the second dose of the MenACWY control vaccine. The CDR3 sequence is CATTPTGKVNTEAFF. Written as DNA, the CDR3 is TGTGCCACTACCCCGACAGGGAAAGTGAACACTGAAGCTTTCTTT.